This T cell receptor (beta chain) appears in the sequencing data of a study of cytomegalovirus exposure and HLA in healthy donors. Study results and caveats: Some public TCRs appeared in many individuals, while most sequences were rare. Within an earlier analysis, most TCR beta V segments proved productive either about 87% or about 30% of the time.

The CDR3 totals 16 residues. In germline, CDR1 is MNHEY, CDR2 SVGAGI. J lost 3 bases, V lost 3 bases, and 7 bases had no gene match. The PCR contained 60 Vbeta and 13 Jbeta primers. As originally analysed: Unique TCR beta chains totaled approximately 83 million in a later count, with about 11 million of them shared. Generated by immunoSEQ multiplex PCR, the TCRdb table keeps only in-frame clones and is missing some. For V, J and clone size, that table is used; D and trimming come from the DNA. In the table there are hundreds of thousands of clones, approximately 88% of which are singletons. Regarding donors, all were healthy bone marrow donors. A remark on this clone: The antigen is undetermined.

The gene calls are TRBV6-5 and TRBJ1-2, with 10 bases matching TRBD1. This clonotype originated in a boy aged 2 to 10 in good health and CMV-seronegative. The sample consisted of PBMCs. This CDR3 is CASSYRTGTGDYGYTF. The DNA for the CDR3 is TGTGCCAGCAGTTATAGGACCGGGACAGGGGACTATGGCTACACCTTC.